Listed here is a single T cell receptor (beta chain). What it recognizes is unknown. The sample originates from a study of cytomegalovirus exposure and HLA in healthy donors. J lost 1 base, V lost 2 bases, and 13 bases had no gene match. This CDR3 comprises 18 residues. Germline CDR1 SGHDT, CDR2 YYEEEE. Broader study findings: Across donors, most TCRs were seen rarely, yet some public ones were widespread. According to the study, around 150 TCR beta chains were cytomegalovirus-associated. According to reports, the classifier identified cytomegalovirus status with high specificity and sensitivity.

Assay used: immunoSEQ multiplex PCR; TCRdb lists only in-frame clones, some missing. The sample comprises roughly 300,000 clones, roughly 90% of which are singletons, and roughly 0.8% rests with the top ten. This chain uses TRBV5-6 with TRBJ1-1, with 8 bases identical to TRBD1. This TCR was sampled from a woman between 18 and 29 years old in good health and CMV-seronegative. The sequencing input was PBMCs. The CDR3 protein is CASSFPQGAFLGNTEAFF. The CDR3 bases are TGTGCCAGCAGCTTCCCTCAGGGGGCATTTCTGGGGAACACTGAAGCTTTCTTT.